A selection of T cell receptor beta chains follows, all from one sample in a study of beta chain features in type 1 diabetes. Some clones are missing from TCRdb's copy, which holds only in-frame ones; the method was immunoSEQ multiplex PCR. The table records about 280,000 clones, approximately 15% of them present only once. The sequenced sample was naive CD4+ T cells from blood. Source of these receptors: a man aged 18 to 30 with type 1 diabetes. Both conserved end residues are part of each CDR3. A D gene is named only where the DNA matches it firmly. Part of the rows lack a size; the others show once, few, many or a class for expanded clones.

V gene: TRBV2; D gene: TRBD1; clone size: NA; J gene: TRBJ1-5; CDR3 DNA: TGTGCCAGCGATACAGGGGGCAGCAGTCAGCCCCAGCATTTT; CDR3 protein: CASDTGGSSQPQHF
V gene: TRBV18; D gene: NA; clone size: few; J gene: TRBJ2-7; CDR3 DNA: TGTGCCAGCTCACCAATTATGGCGGGCGGCGGGTACGAGCAGTACTTC; CDR3 protein: CASSPIMAGGGYEQYF
V gene: TRBV7-9; D gene: NA; clone size: NA; J gene: TRBJ2-3; CDR3 DNA: TGTGCCAGCAGCTTGTCGGGAGATACGCAGTATTTT; CDR3 protein: CASSLSGDTQYF
V gene: TRBV19; D gene: TRBD2; clone size: NA; J gene: TRBJ2-1; CDR3 DNA: TGTGCCAGTAGTATGATGACTAGCGGACCTGAGCAGTTCTTC; CDR3 protein: CASSMMTSGPEQFF
V gene: TRBV4-1; D gene: TRBD1; clone size: NA; J gene: TRBJ2-3; CDR3 DNA: TGCGCCAGCAGCCAGGACAGGGGGGGAACAGATACGCAGTATTTT; CDR3 protein: CASSQDRGGTDTQYF
V gene: TRBV5-1; D gene: TRBD1; clone size: NA; J gene: TRBJ2-7; CDR3 DNA: TGCGCCAGCTCTATAGGGGGACAGGGGGCCTACGAGCAGTACTTC; CDR3 protein: CASSIGGQGAYEQYF
V gene: TRBV7-2; D gene: TRBD2; clone size: few; J gene: TRBJ2-3; CDR3 DNA: TGTGCCAGCAGCTTAGGGACTAGCGTAGATACGCAGTATTTT; CDR3 protein: CASSLGTSVDTQYF
V gene: TRBV7-2; D gene: TRBD1; clone size: few; J gene: TRBJ2-1; CDR3 DNA: TGTGCCAGCAGCTTAGGACAGGGCAACAATGAGCAGTTCTTC; CDR3 protein: CASSLGQGNNEQFF
V gene: TRBV29-1; D gene: TRBD2; clone size: few; J gene: TRBJ2-1; CDR3 DNA: TGCAGCGTTTTAAAGATACTAGCGGGAGTAGGGAATGAGCAGTTCTTC; CDR3 protein: CSVLKILAGVGNEQFF
V gene: TRBV19; D gene: NA; clone size: few; J gene: TRBJ2-7; CDR3 DNA: TGTGCCAGTAGTATTCAGGAATTCTACGAGCAGTACTTC; CDR3 protein: CASSIQEFYEQYF
V gene: TRBV6-6; D gene: TRBD1; clone size: few; J gene: TRBJ2-7; CDR3 DNA: TGTGCCAGCAGTCTAGACAGGGGAAGGGACGAGCAGTACTTC; CDR3 protein: CASSLDRGRDEQYF
V gene: TRBV7-9; D gene: NA; clone size: few; J gene: TRBJ2-7; CDR3 DNA: TGTGCCAGCAGCTTAGGATCAGGGGAGCGCGAGCAGTACTTC; CDR3 protein: CASSLGSGEREQYF
V gene: TRBV30; D gene: TRBD2; clone size: few; J gene: TRBJ2-2; CDR3 DNA: TGTGCCTGGAACCCGGGACTAGAGGCAGGGGAGCTGTTTTTT; CDR3 protein: CAWNPGLEAGELFF
V gene: TRBV28; D gene: NA; clone size: few; J gene: TRBJ2-2; CDR3 DNA: TGTGCCAGCAGGGACTTTGGCTTTACCGGGGAGCTGTTTTTT; CDR3 protein: CASRDFGFTGELFF
V gene: TRBV10-3; D gene: NA; clone size: NA; J gene: TRBJ2-7; CDR3 DNA: TGTGCCATCAGGGCAGGGTCCAACTACGAGCAGTACTTC; CDR3 protein: CAIRAGSNYEQYF
V gene: TRBV2; D gene: TRBD2; clone size: few; J gene: TRBJ2-1; CDR3 DNA: TGTGCCAGCAGTGTGCCCCCCTCGGCGGGAGGCCGTGTCAATGAGCAGTTCTTC; CDR3 protein: CASSVPPSAGGRVNEQFF
V gene: TRBV7-9; D gene: NA; clone size: NA; J gene: TRBJ2-5; CDR3 DNA: TGTGCCAGCAGCTTAGTGGCTGTACAAGAGGCCCAGTACTTC; CDR3 protein: CASSLVAVQEAQYF
V gene: TRBV6-5; D gene: NA; clone size: NA; J gene: TRBJ1-6; CDR3 DNA: TGTGCCAGCACTTCAGGGCGCAATTCACCCCTCCACTTT; CDR3 protein: CASTSGRNSPLHF
V gene: TRBV15; D gene: NA; clone size: NA; J gene: TRBJ2-5; CDR3 DNA: TGTGCCACCAGCAGAGACGGGTACCAAGAGACCCAGTACTTC; CDR3 protein: CATSRDGYQETQYF
V gene: TRBV28; D gene: NA; clone size: few; J gene: TRBJ1-2; CDR3 DNA: TGTGCCAGTATCGAGGGCCGAGGATCTGGCTACACCTTC; CDR3 protein: CASIEGRGSGYTF
V gene: TRBV9; D gene: NA; clone size: few; J gene: TRBJ1-1; CDR3 DNA: TGTGCCAGCAGCGTAGGAGGGGACTCGAACACTGAAGCTTTCTTT; CDR3 protein: CASSVGGDSNTEAFF
V gene: TRBV29-1; D gene: NA; clone size: NA; J gene: TRBJ1-1; CDR3 DNA: TGCAGCGTTAGGGGTCTCTTGATGAACACTGAAGCTTTCTTT; CDR3 protein: CSVRGLLMNTEAFF
V gene: TRBV4-3; D gene: NA; clone size: few; J gene: TRBJ1-2; CDR3 DNA: TGCGCCAGCAGCCAAGAAATGGTGACAGACGGCTACACCTTC; CDR3 protein: CASSQEMVTDGYTF
V gene: TRBV4-3; D gene: NA; clone size: few; J gene: TRBJ1-1; CDR3 DNA: TGCGCCAGCAGCCAATATCCCAACCTTCAGGTCCTGACACCATATAACACTGAAGCTTTCTTT; CDR3 protein: CASSQYPNLQVLTPYNTEAFF
V gene: TRBV29-1; D gene: TRBD1; clone size: NA; J gene: TRBJ1-1; CDR3 DNA: TGCAGCGTGGCCCGGACAGGGCAGAACACTGAAGCTTTCTTT; CDR3 protein: CSVARTGQNTEAFF
V gene: TRBV7-8; D gene: NA; clone size: NA; J gene: TRBJ1-1; CDR3 DNA: TGTGCCAGCGCAGGGATGCCGCCGAACACTGAAGCTTTCTTT; CDR3 protein: CASAGMPPNTEAFF
V gene: TRBV23-1; D gene: NA; clone size: NA; J gene: TRBJ2-2; CDR3 DNA: TGCGCCAGCAGTCAATGGGGACACAGTAACACCGGGGAGCTGTTTTTT; CDR3 protein: CASSQWGHSNTGELFF
V gene: TRBV6-6; D gene: NA; clone size: NA; J gene: TRBJ2-5; CDR3 DNA: TGTGCCAGCAGTCTTTCATTGGCGGGGTACCAAGAGACCCAGTACTTC; CDR3 protein: CASSLSLAGYQETQYF
V gene: TRBV5-4; D gene: TRBD2; clone size: few; J gene: TRBJ2-3; CDR3 DNA: TGTGCCAGCAGGCTTCGGGGCGGGGGTTCAGATACGCAGTATTTT; CDR3 protein: CASRLRGGGSDTQYF
V gene: TRBV5-1; D gene: NA; clone size: NA; J gene: TRBJ1-1; CDR3 DNA: TGCGCCAGCAGCTTGGAGGGACTTCCGAACACTGAAGCTTTCTTT; CDR3 protein: CASSLEGLPNTEAFF
V gene: TRBV7-9; D gene: TRBD1; clone size: NA; J gene: TRBJ2-7; CDR3 DNA: TGTGCCAGCAGCCAGTTAGGGGACAGGCCGAACTCCTACGAGCAGTACTTC; CDR3 protein: CASSQLGDRPNSYEQYF
V gene: TRBV5-1; D gene: TRBD1; clone size: few; J gene: TRBJ2-5; CDR3 DNA: TGCGCCAGCAGCTTGCGGACAGGGGGAGGGGAGACCCAGTACTTC; CDR3 protein: CASSLRTGGGETQYF
V gene: TRBV28; D gene: TRBD2; clone size: few; J gene: TRBJ2-3; CDR3 DNA: TGTGCCAGCAGCCCCGTGGTAGCGGGCGCAGATACGCAGTATTTT; CDR3 protein: CASSPVVAGADTQYF
V gene: TRBV7-2; D gene: TRBD2; clone size: NA; J gene: TRBJ2-1; CDR3 DNA: TGTGCCAGCAGCTTAGTTAGCGGGGCATCATGGAATGAGCAGTTCTTC; CDR3 protein: CASSLVSGASWNEQFF
V gene: TRBV30; D gene: NA; clone size: few; J gene: TRBJ1-5; CDR3 DNA: TGTGCCTGGAATGAGGGAAGTCAGCCCCAGCATTTT; CDR3 protein: CAWNEGSQPQHF
V gene: TRBV18; D gene: NA; clone size: few; J gene: TRBJ2-6; CDR3 DNA: TGTGCCAGCTCACCACGGGGGGACTCTGGGGCCAACGTCCTGACTTTC; CDR3 protein: CASSPRGDSGANVLTF
V gene: TRBV11-2; D gene: NA; clone size: NA; J gene: TRBJ1-2; CDR3 DNA: TGTGCCAGCAGCTCGCTTAGTCCGGGTGATCCTAACCATGGCTACACCTTC; CDR3 protein: CASSSLSPGDPNHGYTF
V gene: TRBV2; D gene: TRBD1; clone size: NA; J gene: TRBJ2-1; CDR3 DNA: TGTGCCAGCAGTACAGGGGCAAGCTCCTACAATGAGCAGTTCTTC; CDR3 protein: CASSTGASSYNEQFF
V gene: TRBV27; D gene: TRBD2; clone size: NA; J gene: TRBJ2-5; CDR3 DNA: TGTGCCAGCAGTTCCCGACTAGCGGGGCACCAAGAGACCCAGTACTTC; CDR3 protein: CASSSRLAGHQETQYF
V gene: TRBV7-2; D gene: TRBD2; clone size: few; J gene: TRBJ2-7; CDR3 DNA: TGTGCCAGCAGGGCACGTAGCGGGGGGCCCTCCGAGCAGTACTTC; CDR3 protein: CASRARSGGPSEQYF
V gene: TRBV10-2; D gene: NA; clone size: few; J gene: TRBJ2-1; CDR3 DNA: TGCGCCAGCAGTCCGGACTTCGCAAGTGAGCAGTTCTTC; CDR3 protein: CASSPDFASEQFF
V gene: TRBV2; D gene: TRBD1; clone size: few; J gene: TRBJ1-5; CDR3 DNA: TGTGCCAGCAGCGGGACAGGGGGCCATCAGCCCCAGCATTTT; CDR3 protein: CASSGTGGHQPQHF